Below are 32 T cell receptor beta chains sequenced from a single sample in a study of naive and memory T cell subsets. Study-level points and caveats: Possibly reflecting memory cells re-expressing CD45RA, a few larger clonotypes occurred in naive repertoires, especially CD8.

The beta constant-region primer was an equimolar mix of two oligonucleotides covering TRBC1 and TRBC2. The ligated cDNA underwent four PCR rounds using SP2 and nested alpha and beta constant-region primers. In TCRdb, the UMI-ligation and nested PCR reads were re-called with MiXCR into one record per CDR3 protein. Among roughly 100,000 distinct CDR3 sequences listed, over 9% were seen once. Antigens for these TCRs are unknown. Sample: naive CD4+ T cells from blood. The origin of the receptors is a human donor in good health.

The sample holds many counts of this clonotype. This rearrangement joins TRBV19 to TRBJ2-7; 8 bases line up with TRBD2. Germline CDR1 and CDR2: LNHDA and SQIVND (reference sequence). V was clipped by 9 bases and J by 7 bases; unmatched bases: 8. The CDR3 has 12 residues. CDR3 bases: TGTGCCAGCCGGGAGGGCCCTTCGGAGCAGTACTTC. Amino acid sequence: CASREGPSEQYF.

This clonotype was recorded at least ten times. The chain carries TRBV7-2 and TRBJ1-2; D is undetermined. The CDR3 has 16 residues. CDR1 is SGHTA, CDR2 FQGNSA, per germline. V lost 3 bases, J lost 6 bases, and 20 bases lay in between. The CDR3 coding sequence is TGTGCCAGCAGCTTCCTCTCGGGGTCTGCGGCGGATGGCTACACCTTC. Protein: CASSFLSGSAADGYTF.

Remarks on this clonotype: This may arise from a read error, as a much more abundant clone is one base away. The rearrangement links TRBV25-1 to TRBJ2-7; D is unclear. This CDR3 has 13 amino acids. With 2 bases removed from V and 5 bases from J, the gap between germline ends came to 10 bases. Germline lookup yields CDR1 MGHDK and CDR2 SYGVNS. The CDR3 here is CASSEGSLDEQYF. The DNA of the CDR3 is TGTGCCAGCAGTGAAGGGTCACTGGACGAGCAGTACTTC.

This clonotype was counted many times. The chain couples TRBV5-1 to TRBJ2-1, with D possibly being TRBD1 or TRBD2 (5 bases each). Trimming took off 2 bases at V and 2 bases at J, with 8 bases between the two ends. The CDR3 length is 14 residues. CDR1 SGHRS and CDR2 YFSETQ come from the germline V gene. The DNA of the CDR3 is TGCGCCAGCAGCTTAGGGGACCCCTACAATGAGCAGTTCTTC. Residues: CASSLGDPYNEQFF.

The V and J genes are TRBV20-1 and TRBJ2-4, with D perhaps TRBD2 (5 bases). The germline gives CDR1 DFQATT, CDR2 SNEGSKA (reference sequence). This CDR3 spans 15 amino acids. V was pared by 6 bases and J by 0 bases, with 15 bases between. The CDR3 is CSAINTGLAKNIQYF. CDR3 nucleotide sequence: TGCAGTGCCATTAACACTGGACTAGCCAAAAACATTCAGTACTTC.

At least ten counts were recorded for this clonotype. The CDR3 bases are TGTGCCAGCAGTTTTCGGTTACATGAAAAACTGTTTTTT. Translated, it gives CASSFRLHEKLFF. V and J are TRBV12-3 or TRBV12-4 and TRBJ1-4; D not certain. V was cut by 3 bases and J by 6 bases, with 8 bases left in between. This CDR3 is 13 amino acids long.

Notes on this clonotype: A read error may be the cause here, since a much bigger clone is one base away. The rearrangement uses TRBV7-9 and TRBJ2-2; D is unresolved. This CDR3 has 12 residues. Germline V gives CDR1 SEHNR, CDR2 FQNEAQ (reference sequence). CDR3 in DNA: TGTGCCAACAGCTTTGACACCGGGGAGCTGTTTTTT. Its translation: CANSFDTGELFF.

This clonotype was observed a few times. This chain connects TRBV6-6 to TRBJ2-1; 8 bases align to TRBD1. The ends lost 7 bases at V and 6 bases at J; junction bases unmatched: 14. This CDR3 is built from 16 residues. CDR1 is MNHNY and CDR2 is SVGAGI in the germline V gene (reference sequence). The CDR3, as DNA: TGTGCCAGCATACGATTGGGGACAGGCCTTTTCAATGAGCAGTTCTTC. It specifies CASIRLGTGLFNEQFF.

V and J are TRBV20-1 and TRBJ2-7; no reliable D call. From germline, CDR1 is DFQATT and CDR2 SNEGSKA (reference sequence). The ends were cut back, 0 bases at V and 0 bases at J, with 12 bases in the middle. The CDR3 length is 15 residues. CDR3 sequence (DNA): TGCAGTGCTAGAGATCTGTCCGCGAGCTCCTACGAGCAGTACTTC. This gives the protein CSARDLSASSYEQYF.

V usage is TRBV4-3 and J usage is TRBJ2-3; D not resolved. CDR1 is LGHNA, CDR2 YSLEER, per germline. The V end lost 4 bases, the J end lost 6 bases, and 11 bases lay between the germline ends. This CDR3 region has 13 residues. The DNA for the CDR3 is TGCGCCAGCAGCCCCCGTAGTAGCGATACGCAGTATTTT. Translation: CASSPRSSDTQYF.

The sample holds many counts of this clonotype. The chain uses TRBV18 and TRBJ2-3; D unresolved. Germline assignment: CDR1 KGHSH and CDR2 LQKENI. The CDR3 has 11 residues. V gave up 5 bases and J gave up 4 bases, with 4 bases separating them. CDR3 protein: CASSSSDTQYF. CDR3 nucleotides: TGTGCCAGCTCATCTTCAGATACGCAGTATTTT. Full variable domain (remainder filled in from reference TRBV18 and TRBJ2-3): NAGVMQNPRHLVRRRGQEARLRCSPMKGHSHVYWYRQLPEEGLKFMVYLQKENIIDESGMPKERFSAEFPKEGPSILRIQQVVRGDSAAYFCASSSSDTQYFGPGTRLTVL.

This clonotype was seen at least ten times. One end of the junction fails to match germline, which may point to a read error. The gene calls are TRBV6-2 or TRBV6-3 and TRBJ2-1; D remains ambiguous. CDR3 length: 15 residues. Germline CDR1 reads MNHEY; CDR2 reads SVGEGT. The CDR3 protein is CASIRDRPSFNEQFF. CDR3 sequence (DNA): TGTGCCAGCATCCGTGACCGTCCCTCCTTCAATGAGCAGTTCTTC.

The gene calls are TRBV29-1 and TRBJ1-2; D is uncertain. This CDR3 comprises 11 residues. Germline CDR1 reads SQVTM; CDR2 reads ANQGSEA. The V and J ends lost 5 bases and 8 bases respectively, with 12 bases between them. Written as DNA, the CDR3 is TGCAGCGTTTCGAGGGAGCGCGGCTACACCTTC. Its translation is CSVSRERGYTF.

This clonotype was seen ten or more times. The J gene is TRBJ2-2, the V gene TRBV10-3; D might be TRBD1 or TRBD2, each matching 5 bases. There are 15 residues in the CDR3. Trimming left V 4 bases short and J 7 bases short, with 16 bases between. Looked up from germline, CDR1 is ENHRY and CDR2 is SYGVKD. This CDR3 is CAISVTGTVNGELFF. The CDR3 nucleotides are TGTGCCATCAGTGTCACCGGGACGGTCAACGGGGAGCTGTTTTTT.

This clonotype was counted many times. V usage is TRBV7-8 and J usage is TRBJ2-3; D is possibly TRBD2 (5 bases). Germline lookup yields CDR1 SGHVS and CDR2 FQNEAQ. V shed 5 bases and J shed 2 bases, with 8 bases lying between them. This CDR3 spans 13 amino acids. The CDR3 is CASSRGSTDTQYF. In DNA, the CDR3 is TGTGCCAGCAGCCGCGGGTCCACAGATACGCAGTATTTT. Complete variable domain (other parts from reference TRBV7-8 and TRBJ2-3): GAGVSQSPRYKVAKRGQDVALRCDPISGHVSLFWYQQALGQGPEFLTYFQNEAQLDKSGLPSDRFFAERPEGSVSTLKIQRTQQEDSAVYLCASSRGSTDTQYFGPGTRLTVL.

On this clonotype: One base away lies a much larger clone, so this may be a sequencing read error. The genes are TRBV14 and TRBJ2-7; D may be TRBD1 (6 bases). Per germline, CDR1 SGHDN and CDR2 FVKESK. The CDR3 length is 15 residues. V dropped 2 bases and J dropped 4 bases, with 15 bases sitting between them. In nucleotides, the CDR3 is TGTGCCAGCAGCCAACAAGGACAGTGGCCTTACGAGCAGTACTTC. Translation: CASSQQGQWPYEQYF. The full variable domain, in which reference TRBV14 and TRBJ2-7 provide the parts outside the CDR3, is EAGVTQFPSHSVIEKGQTVTLRCDPISGHDNLYWYRRVMGKEIKFLLHFVKESKQDESGMPNNRFLAERTGGTYSTLKVQPAELEDSGVYFCASSQQGQWPYEQYFGPGTRLTVT.

The CDR3 spells CASSGHRTAYEQYF. CDR3 nucleotide sequence: TGTGCCAGCAGTGGACACCGGACCGCTTACGAGCAGTACTTC. The genes are TRBV12-3 or TRBV12-4 and TRBJ2-7; TRBD1 is a possible D gene (5 bases). V lost 5 bases and J lost 4, with 15 bases in between. The CDR3 is 14 amino acids.

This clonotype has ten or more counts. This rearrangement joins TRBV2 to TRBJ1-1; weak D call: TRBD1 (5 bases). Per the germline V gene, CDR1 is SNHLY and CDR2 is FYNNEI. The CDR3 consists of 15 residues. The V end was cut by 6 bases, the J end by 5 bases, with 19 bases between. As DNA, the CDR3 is TGTGCCAGCAGCCCCGCGGAGGGGAGAGGTACTGAAGCTTTCTTT. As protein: CASSPAEGRGTEAFF.

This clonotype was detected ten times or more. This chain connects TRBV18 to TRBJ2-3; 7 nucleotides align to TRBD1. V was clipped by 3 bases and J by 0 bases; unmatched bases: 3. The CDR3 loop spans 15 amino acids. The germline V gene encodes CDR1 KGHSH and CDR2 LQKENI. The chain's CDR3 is CASSPNRGSTDTQYF. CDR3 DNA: TGTGCCAGCTCACCCAACAGGGGCAGCACAGATACGCAGTATTTT.

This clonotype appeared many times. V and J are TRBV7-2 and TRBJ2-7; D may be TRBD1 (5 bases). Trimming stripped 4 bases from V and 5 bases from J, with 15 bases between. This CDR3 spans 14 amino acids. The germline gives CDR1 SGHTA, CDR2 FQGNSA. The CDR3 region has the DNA TGTGCCAGCAGCTCACCTTCCAGGGTAAACGAGCAGTACTTC. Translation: CASSSPSRVNEQYF.

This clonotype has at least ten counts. CDR3 residues: CASSSGAGGPADTQYF. The CDR3 coding sequence is TGTGCCAGCAGCTCCGGAGCGGGAGGGCCCGCAGATACGCAGTATTTT. The V call is TRBV7-9, the J call TRBJ2-3; 10 bases are a match to TRBD2. CDR1 and CDR2 (germline): SEHNR, FQNEAQ (reference sequence). The J segment lost 4 bases and the V segment lost 4 bases, leaving 8 bases of the junction unmatched. The CDR3 extends over 16 amino acids.

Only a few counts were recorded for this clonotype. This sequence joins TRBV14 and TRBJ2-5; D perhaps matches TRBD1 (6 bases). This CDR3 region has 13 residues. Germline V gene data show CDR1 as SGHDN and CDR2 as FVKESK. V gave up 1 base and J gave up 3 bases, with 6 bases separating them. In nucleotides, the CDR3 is TGTGCCAGCAGCCAAGGACAGGAAGAGACCCAGTACTTC. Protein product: CASSQGQEETQYF.

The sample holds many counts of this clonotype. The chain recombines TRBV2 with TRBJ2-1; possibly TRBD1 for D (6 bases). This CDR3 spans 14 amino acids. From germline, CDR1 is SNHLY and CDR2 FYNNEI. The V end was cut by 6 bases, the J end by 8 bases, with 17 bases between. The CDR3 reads CASRMTGMAYEQFF. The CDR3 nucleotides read TGTGCCAGCAGGATGACAGGAATGGCCTATGAGCAGTTCTTC.

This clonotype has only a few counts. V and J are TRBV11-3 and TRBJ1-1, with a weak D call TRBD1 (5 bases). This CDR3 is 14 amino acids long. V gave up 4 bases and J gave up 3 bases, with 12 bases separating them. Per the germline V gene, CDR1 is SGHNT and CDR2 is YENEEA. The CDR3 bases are TGTGCCAGCAGCTCCACCGGGACGGACACTGAAGCTTTCTTT. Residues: CASSSTGTDTEAFF. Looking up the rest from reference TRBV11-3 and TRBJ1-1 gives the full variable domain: EAGVVQSPRYKIIEKKQPVAFWCNPISGHNTLYWYLQNLGQGPELLIRYENEEAVDDSQLPKDRFSAERLKGVDSTLKIQPAELGDSAVYLCASSSTGTDTEAFFGQGTRLTVV.

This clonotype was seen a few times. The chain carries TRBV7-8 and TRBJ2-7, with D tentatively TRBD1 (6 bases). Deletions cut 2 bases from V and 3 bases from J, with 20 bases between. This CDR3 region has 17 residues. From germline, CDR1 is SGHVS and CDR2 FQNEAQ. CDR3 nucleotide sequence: TGTGCCAGCAGCTTACGGCTGACGCTGGACAGACGCTACGAGCAGTACTTC. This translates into CASSLRLTLDRRYEQYF. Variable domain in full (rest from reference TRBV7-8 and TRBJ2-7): GAGVSQSPRYKVAKRGQDVALRCDPISGHVSLFWYQQALGQGPEFLTYFQNEAQLDKSGLPSDRFFAERPEGSVSTLKIQRTQQEDSAVYLCASSLRLTLDRRYEQYFGPGTRLTVT.

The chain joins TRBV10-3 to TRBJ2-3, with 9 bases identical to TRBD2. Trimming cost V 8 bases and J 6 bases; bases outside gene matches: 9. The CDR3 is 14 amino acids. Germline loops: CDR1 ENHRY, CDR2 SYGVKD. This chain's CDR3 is CAIGASGKSDTQYF. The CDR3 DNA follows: TGTGCCATCGGGGCTAGCGGGAAATCTGATACGCAGTATTTT.

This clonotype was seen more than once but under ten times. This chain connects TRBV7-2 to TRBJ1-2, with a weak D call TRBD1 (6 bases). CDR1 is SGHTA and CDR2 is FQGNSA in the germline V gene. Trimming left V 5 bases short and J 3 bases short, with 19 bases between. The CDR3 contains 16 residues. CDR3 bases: TGTGCCAGCAGCAATCACCCAGCGGGGGGCGACTATGGCTACACCTTC. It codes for CASSNHPAGGDYGYTF.

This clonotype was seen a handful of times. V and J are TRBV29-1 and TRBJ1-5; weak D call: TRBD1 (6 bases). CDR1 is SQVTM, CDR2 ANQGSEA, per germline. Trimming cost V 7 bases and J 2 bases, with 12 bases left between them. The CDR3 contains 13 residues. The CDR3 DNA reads TGCAGCGCCCAGGGGTCTGGCAATCAGCCCCAGCATTTT. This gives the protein CSAQGSGNQPQHF.

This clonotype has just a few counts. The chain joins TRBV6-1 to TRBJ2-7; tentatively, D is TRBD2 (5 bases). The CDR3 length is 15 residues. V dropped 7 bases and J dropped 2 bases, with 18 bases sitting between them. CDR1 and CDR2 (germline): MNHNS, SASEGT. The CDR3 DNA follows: TGTGCCAGCAATACTGCGGCGGGCGGAGCCTACGAGCAGTACTTC. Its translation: CASNTAAGGAYEQYF.

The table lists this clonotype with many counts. The DNA for the CDR3 is TGTGCCAGCAGCTTAAGAGGGGAACCCACAGATACGCAGTATTTT. Its protein is CASSLRGEPTDTQYF. The V and J genes are TRBV7-3 and TRBJ2-3; D is tentatively TRBD1 or TRBD2 (5 bases each). Germline CDR1 and CDR2: SGHTA and FQGTGA. V was pared by 1 base and J by 2 bases, with 10 bases between. CDR3 length equals 15 residues.

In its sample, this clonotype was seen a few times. CDR3 in DNA: TGTGCCAGCAGCCAAATAGATACGCAGTATTTT. It codes for CASSQIDTQYF. The chain links TRBV3-1 to TRBJ2-3; D gene uncertain. The CDR3 contains 11 residues. Germline CDR1 and CDR2: LGHDT and YNNKEL (reference sequence). V was trimmed by 2 bases and J by 5 bases, leaving 2 bases between them.

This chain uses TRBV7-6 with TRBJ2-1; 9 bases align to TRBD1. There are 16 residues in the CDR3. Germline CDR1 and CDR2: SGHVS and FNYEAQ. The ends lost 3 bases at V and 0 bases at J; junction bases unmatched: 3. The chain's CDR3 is CASSFGTGSSYNEQFF. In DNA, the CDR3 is TGTGCCAGCAGCTTTGGGACAGGGAGCTCCTACAATGAGCAGTTCTTC. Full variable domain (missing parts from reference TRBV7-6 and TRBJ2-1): GAGVSQSPRYKVTKRGQDVALRCDPISGHVSLYWYRQALGQGPEFLTYFNYEAQQDKSGLPNDRFSAERPEGSISTLTIQRTEQRDSAMYRCASSFGTGSSYNEQFFGPGTRLTVL.